This T cell receptor (beta chain) appears in the sequencing data of a study of post-analysis software for immune sequencing data. On this clonotype itself: Antigen specificity is unknown.

The study, taken as a whole, reports: Among roughly five TRBV segments more frequent in patients than controls were TRBV5-6, TRBV5-1 and TRBV20-1.

The germline V gene encodes CDR1 MNHNY and CDR2 SVGAGI (reference sequence). The V gene lost 2 bases and the J gene lost 3 bases, with 13 bases spanning the gap. This CDR3 has 15 residues. Every TCR beta cDNA library bore unique molecular identifiers. Via MiXCR, TCRdb re-called the PCR reads, giving one row per CDR3 protein. The repertoire has about 820,000 distinct CDR3 sequences, approximately 57% of them found once; the top ten carry over 4%. The sequenced sample consisted of blood. This chain joins TRBV6-6 and TRBJ1-2, with D possibly being TRBD1 (6 bases). The clonotype was recovered from a girl between 10 and 17 years old with multiple sclerosis. The DNA of the CDR3 is TGTGCCAGCAGTTACGTTCAGGGGCACTACTATGGCTACACCTTC. It specifies CASSYVQGHYYGYTF.